A selection of T cell receptor beta chains follows, all from one sample in a study of blood T cells in healthy people across ages. Each CDR3 protein gets one entry after TCRdb re-called the 5' RACE reads with MiXCR. Seen here are over a million distinct CDR3 sequences, roughly 45% observed once, and the top ten hold approximately 17%. The sample taken for sequencing was blood. The origin of the receptors is a woman aged 55 to 70 in good health. Both conserved end residues are part of each CDR3. D genes are given only for firm matches. Some rows have no size entry. The others give once, few or many, or a class for an expanded clone.

V gene	J gene	clone size	D gene	CDR3 protein	CDR3 DNA
TRBV5-1	TRBJ2-1	many	NA	CASSLGQINEQFF	TGCGCCAGCAGCTTGGGACAGATCAATGAGCAGTTCTTC
TRBV7-2	TRBJ2-1	NA	NA	CASSSGPSEQFF	TGTGCCAGCAGCTCCGGACCTTCTGAGCAGTTCTTC
TRBV20-1	TRBJ1-1	NA	NA	CSPYGRGDTEAFF	TGCAGTCCGTATGGCAGAGGGGACACTGAAGCTTTCTTT
TRBV18	TRBJ2-5	NA	NA	CASSRAETQYF	TGTGCCAGCTCAAGGGCGGAGACCCAGTACTTC
TRBV7-9	TRBJ1-2	NA	NA	CASSPPDSYYGYTF	TGTGCCAGCAGCCCCCCAGACAGTTACTATGGCTACACCTTC
TRBV29-1	TRBJ2-5	NA	TRBD2	CSVALAGLYNEQYF	TGCAGCGTTGCCCTAGCGGGCCTCTACAATGAGCAGTACTTC
TRBV12-3/TRBV12-4	TRBJ1-6	NA	NA	CASSVRKYSPLHF	TGTGCCAGCAGTGTTCGAAAATATTCACCCCTCCACTTT
TRBV9	TRBJ2-1	few	TRBD2	CASSVGGGSIYNEQFF	TGTGCCAGCAGCGTAGGGGGCGGGAGTATCTACAATGAGCAGTTCTTC
TRBV5-6	TRBJ1-2	few	NA	CASSSVAIGYTF	TGTGCCAGCAGCTCCGTTGCGATTGGCTACACCTTC
TRBV24-1	TRBJ2-5	NA	TRBD1	CATETGAGETQYF	TGTGCCACAGAGACAGGGGCTGGGGAGACCCAGTACTTC
TRBV5-1	TRBJ2-3	NA	TRBD2	CASSPSGRVTDTQYF	TGCGCCAGCAGCCCTAGCGGGAGGGTCACAGATACGCAGTATTTT
TRBV20-1	TRBJ2-7	few	NA	CSARVTSYEQYF	TGCAGTGCTAGAGTCACCTCCTACGAGCAGTACTTC
TRBV5-6	TRBJ2-1	NA	TRBD2	CASGGGISYNEQFF	TGTGCCAGCGGGGGGGGGATCTCCTACAATGAGCAGTTCTTC
TRBV20-1	TRBJ2-1	NA	TRBD2	CSARDSGLASSHEQFF	TGCAGTGCTAGGGACTCGGGACTAGCTAGCTCTCATGAGCAGTTCTTC
TRBV4-1	TRBJ1-2	few	NA	CASSQEGQRYGYTF	TGCGCCAGCAGCCAAGAAGGGCAGAGATATGGCTACACCTTC
TRBV20-1	TRBJ2-2	few	NA	CSARDFTTGSNTGELFF	TGCAGTGCTAGAGATTTTACGACGGGGTCGAACACCGGGGAGCTGTTTTTT
TRBV7-2	TRBJ2-1	few	NA	CASSSYRDGEQFF	TGTGCCAGCAGCTCTTACAGGGATGGTGAGCAGTTCTTC
TRBV5-1	TRBJ2-4	few	NA	CASSSTGPPYF	TGCGCCAGCAGCTCTACAGGGCCCCCGTACTTC
TRBV28	TRBJ2-7	NA	TRBD1	CASSLVGQDDEQYF	TGTGCCAGCAGTTTGGTGGGACAGGACGACGAGCAGTACTTC
TRBV3-1	TRBJ2-5	few	NA	CASINEDIKETQYF	TGTGCCAGCATAAATGAGGACATCAAGGAGACCCAGTACTTC
TRBV6-1	TRBJ2-1	NA	NA	CASSRTVSGQRGNEQFF	TGTGCCAGCAGTCGAACCGTTAGCGGACAAAGGGGCAATGAGCAGTTCTTC
TRBV2	TRBJ2-2	NA	TRBD1	CASSGQGATGELFF	TGTGCCAGCTCCGGACAGGGCGCCACCGGGGAGCTGTTTTTT
TRBV6-5	TRBJ1-6	NA	TRBD1	CASRRTGTNSPLHF	TGTGCCAGCAGGAGGACAGGCACCAATTCACCCCTCCACTTT
TRBV10-3	TRBJ2-1	few	NA	CAISEVGAVQNEQFF	TGTGCCATCAGTGAAGTGGGAGCGGTCCAGAATGAGCAGTTCTTC
TRBV20-1	TRBJ2-3	NA	NA	CSAPIAREGDTQYF	TGCAGTGCTCCAATAGCCCGGGAAGGAGATACGCAGTATTTT
TRBV5-6	TRBJ1-6	few	NA	CASSLSAGIPLHF	TGTGCCAGCAGCCTCTCAGCCGGTATACCCCTCCACTTT
TRBV20-1	TRBJ1-1	few	NA	CSSRRGLNTEAFF	TGCAGCTCCCGGAGGGGGTTGAACACTGAAGCTTTCTTT
TRBV5-1	TRBJ1-2	NA	NA	CASSLDGRVSSNYGYTF	TGCGCCAGCAGCTTGGACGGCAGGGTCTCATCTAACTATGGCTACACCTTC
TRBV20-1	TRBJ2-3	NA	TRBD2	CSAQPPLAGGPRTDTQYF	TGCAGTGCTCAACCCCCACTAGCGGGAGGGCCTCGGACAGATACGCAGTATTTT
TRBV21-1	TRBJ2-1	NA	NA	CASGTGWEFF	TGTGCCAGCGGGACAGGGTGGGAGTTCTTC
TRBV9	TRBJ1-2	NA	TRBD1	CASSRTGYDYTF	TGTGCCAGCAGCCGGACAGGGTATGACTACACCTTC
TRBV28	TRBJ1-2	NA	TRBD1	CASSLGDRGYYGYTF	TGTGCCAGCAGTTTGGGGGACAGGGGGTACTATGGCTACACCTTC
TRBV3-1	TRBJ2-7	few	TRBD2	CASSQDYSGKRNEQYF	TGTGCCAGCAGCCAAGATTACAGCGGGAAAAGGAACGAGCAGTACTTC
TRBV24-1	TRBJ2-7	few	NA	CATSDLAGAAAGRQYF	TGTGCCACCAGTGATTTAGCAGGGGCGGCCGCCGGACGGCAGTACTTC
TRBV6-1	TRBJ2-3	NA	NA	CASISDSGTQYF	TGTGCCAGCATCTCTGATTCTGGTACGCAGTATTTT
TRBV15	TRBJ2-1	few	TRBD2	CATSMGTSGIDEQFF	TGTGCCACCAGCATGGGGACTAGCGGGATTGATGAGCAGTTCTTC
TRBV2	TRBJ2-1	few	TRBD2	CASSEGYRTSGYNEQFF	TGTGCCAGCAGTGAAGGGTACAGGACTAGCGGGTACAATGAGCAGTTCTTC
TRBV12-3/TRBV12-4	TRBJ2-7	few	TRBD2	CASSLLAGGNEQYF	TGTGCCAGCAGTTTGCTAGCGGGAGGAAATGAGCAGTACTTC
TRBV20-1	TRBJ2-1	NA	TRBD2	CSALHGLASYEQFF	TGCAGTGCTCTCCACGGACTAGCCTCCTACGAGCAGTTCTTC
TRBV6-1	TRBJ2-2	few	NA	CASNPGASGGELFF	TGTGCCAGCAACCCAGGTGCTTCGGGAGGGGAGCTGTTTTTT
TRBV9	TRBJ2-3	few	TRBD2	CASSVDTSGIGTDTQYF	TGTGCCAGCAGCGTAGACACTAGCGGGATCGGCACAGATACGCAGTATTTT
TRBV12-3/TRBV12-4	TRBJ1-2	NA	NA	CASSRGRQSGNGYTF	TGTGCCAGCAGCCGGGGACGCCAAAGTGGGAATGGCTACACCTTC
TRBV4-2	TRBJ1-6	NA	TRBD1	CASSQECPLPRTGEYNSPLHF	TGTGCCAGCAGCCAAGAATGCCCCCTGCCCCGGACAGGGGAATACAATTCACCCCTCCACTTT
TRBV7-3	TRBJ2-2	NA	NA	CASSLQGRGVTGELFF	TGTGCCAGCAGCCTACAGGGACGGGGTGTCACCGGGGAGCTGTTTTTT
TRBV3-1	TRBJ2-7	many	TRBD1	CASSQVDRGGYEQYF	TGTGCCAGCAGCCAAGTCGACAGGGGGGGCTACGAGCAGTACTTC
TRBV6-1	TRBJ2-5	NA	NA	CASSEAGFETQYF	TGTGCCAGCAGTGAAGCAGGGTTTGAGACCCAGTACTTC
TRBV2	TRBJ1-5	NA	TRBD1	CASTLGTVGQPQHF	TGTGCCAGCACCCTTGGGACAGTCGGACAGCCCCAGCATTTT
TRBV27	TRBJ1-5	NA	NA	CASGLSAQPQHF	TGTGCCAGCGGCCTCAGTGCGCAGCCCCAGCATTTT
TRBV20-1	TRBJ2-3	NA	NA	CSARDPALSTDTQYF	TGCAGTGCTAGAGACCCAGCACTTAGCACAGATACGCAGTATTTT
TRBV19	TRBJ2-2	once	TRBD1	CASSKRQGRRTGELFF	TGTGCCAGTAGTAAACGACAGGGGCGGAGGACCGGGGAGCTGTTTTTT
TRBV6-2/TRBV6-3	TRBJ1-5	NA	TRBD1	CASSYRTGEGFDQPQHF	TGTGCCAGCAGTTACCGGACAGGAGAGGGTTTCGATCAGCCCCAGCATTTT